This is a list of T cell receptor beta chains from one sample in a study of blood T cell repertoires in COVID-19. Libraries were prepared by immunoSEQ multiplex PCR; TCRdb keeps only in-frame clonotypes and omits some of them. This sample has 75,000 to 100,000 clones, with around 78% found just once. Material for sequencing was peripheral blood. Receptors were obtained from a human donor in a cohort sampled during active COVID-19. The CDR3 runs from the conserved cysteine through the conserved F or W. The D gene is left open where the match is weak. Expanded clones get a size class; other rows say once, few or many, or leave the size out.

j_call: TRBJ2-2; d_call: NA; clone_size: NA; v_call: TRBV19; cdr3_nt: TGTGCCACTGGGTTAATTAGCGTCGGGGAGCTGTTTTTT; cdr3_aa: CATGLISVGELFF
j_call: TRBJ1-6; d_call: NA; clone_size: NA; v_call: TRBV28; cdr3_nt: TGTGCCAGCAGTTCCGGTGGGGGCGAGGATTCACCCCTCCACTTT; cdr3_aa: CASSSGGGEDSPLHF
j_call: TRBJ2-1; d_call: TRBD2; clone_size: NA; v_call: TRBV28; cdr3_nt: TGTGCCAGCAGGGGGGGGGAGCAGTTCTTC; cdr3_aa: CASRGGEQFF
j_call: TRBJ1-6; d_call: TRBD1; clone_size: NA; v_call: TRBV6-2/TRBV6-3; cdr3_nt: TGTGCCAGCACCCCTGGAGGGACAGGGAGGTCCCTCCACTTT; cdr3_aa: CASTPGGTGRSLHF
j_call: TRBJ1-1; d_call: NA; clone_size: NA; v_call: TRBV24-1; cdr3_nt: TGTGCCACCAGTGATCCTAGGTTCGAGGGATCAGAAGCTTTCTTT; cdr3_aa: CATSDPRFEGSEAFF
j_call: TRBJ2-5; d_call: NA; clone_size: NA; v_call: TRBV5-8; cdr3_nt: TGTGCCAGCAGATATCAAGGGGGACCGCAAGAGACCCAGTACTTC; cdr3_aa: CASRYQGGPQETQYF
j_call: TRBJ1-1; d_call: TRBD1; clone_size: NA; v_call: TRBV19; cdr3_nt: TGTGCCAGTAGAGGGGGACAGTGGAACACTGAAGCTTTCTTT; cdr3_aa: CASRGGQWNTEAFF
j_call: TRBJ1-2; d_call: NA; clone_size: NA; v_call: TRBV28; cdr3_nt: TGTGCCAGCAGTTTAGGACAGATCTATGGCTACACCTTC; cdr3_aa: CASSLGQIYGYTF
j_call: TRBJ1-6; d_call: NA; clone_size: NA; v_call: TRBV19; cdr3_nt: TGTGCCAGTAGTACGAGCTCCTATAATTCACCCCTCCACTTT; cdr3_aa: CASSTSSYNSPLHF
j_call: TRBJ1-1; d_call: NA; clone_size: NA; v_call: TRBV30; cdr3_nt: TGTGCCTGGAGTGTCTCAGGGGTGAACACTGAAGCTTTCTTT; cdr3_aa: CAWSVSGVNTEAFF
j_call: TRBJ2-2; d_call: TRBD1; clone_size: NA; v_call: TRBV19; cdr3_nt: TGTGCCAGTAGTGGACAGGGGGACACCGGGGAGCTGTTTTTT; cdr3_aa: CASSGQGDTGELFF
j_call: TRBJ1-2; d_call: TRBD1; clone_size: NA; v_call: TRBV6-6; cdr3_nt: TGTGCCAGCAGTTACGGGGACAGGGTAGTCAGCTACACCTTC; cdr3_aa: CASSYGDRVVSYTF
j_call: TRBJ2-7; d_call: TRBD1; clone_size: NA; v_call: TRBV7-3; cdr3_nt: TGTGCCAGCAGCTCAGGGACAGGGGGCTTGAAGCAGTACTTC; cdr3_aa: CASSSGTGGLKQYF
j_call: TRBJ1-1; d_call: NA; clone_size: once; v_call: TRBV5-6; cdr3_nt: TGTGCCAGCAGCTGGACAGAGAGGGACACTGAAGCTTTCTTT; cdr3_aa: CASSWTERDTEAFF
j_call: TRBJ2-6; d_call: TRBD1; clone_size: NA; v_call: TRBV6-6; cdr3_nt: TGTGCCAGCAGCCCATTTACTGGTAGGACAGGGGAGTCTGGGGCCAACGTCCTGACTTTC; cdr3_aa: CASSPFTGRTGESGANVLTF
j_call: TRBJ2-7; d_call: NA; clone_size: NA; v_call: TRBV19; cdr3_nt: TGTGCCAGTAGTGAGCAGGGGAGCTCCTACGAGCAGTACTTC; cdr3_aa: CASSEQGSSYEQYF
j_call: TRBJ1-4; d_call: NA; clone_size: NA; v_call: TRBV5-4; cdr3_nt: TGTGCCAGCAGCTTGGCAGGGACTAATGAAAAACTGTTTTTT; cdr3_aa: CASSLAGTNEKLFF
j_call: TRBJ2-5; d_call: TRBD2; clone_size: NA; v_call: TRBV7-2; cdr3_nt: TGTGCCAGCAGCTTCCAGCGGGGGGATGGGGAGACCCAGTACTTC; cdr3_aa: CASSFQRGDGETQYF
j_call: TRBJ2-3; d_call: TRBD2; clone_size: NA; v_call: TRBV5-8; cdr3_nt: TGTGCCAGCAGCCTTAGGACTAGCGGGAGCGGTACGCAGTATTTT; cdr3_aa: CASSLRTSGSGTQYF
j_call: TRBJ1-6; d_call: NA; clone_size: NA; v_call: TRBV4-3; cdr3_nt: TGCGCCAGCAGCCAAGGGGGGAGGGGGAATTCACCCCTCCACTTT; cdr3_aa: CASSQGGRGNSPLHF
j_call: TRBJ2-7; d_call: TRBD2; clone_size: NA; v_call: TRBV10-3; cdr3_nt: TGTGCCATCAGTGCGCTAGCGGGGGGATTTTACGAGCAGTACTTC; cdr3_aa: CAISALAGGFYEQYF
j_call: TRBJ2-3; d_call: TRBD1; clone_size: NA; v_call: TRBV29-1; cdr3_nt: TGCAGCGCAGGGACAGGGGAAGTGGGCACAGATACGCAGTATTTT; cdr3_aa: CSAGTGEVGTDTQYF
j_call: TRBJ1-4; d_call: NA; clone_size: NA; v_call: TRBV19; cdr3_nt: TGTGCCAGTAAAGGCGGAGGCGCGTATGAAAAACTGTTTTTT; cdr3_aa: CASKGGGAYEKLFF
j_call: TRBJ1-4; d_call: NA; clone_size: NA; v_call: TRBV3-1/TRBV3-2; cdr3_nt: TGTGCCAGCAGCCAAGAACAGACAACTAATGAAAAACTGTTTTTT; cdr3_aa: CASSQEQTTNEKLFF
j_call: TRBJ2-1; d_call: NA; clone_size: few; v_call: TRBV7-9; cdr3_nt: TGTGCCAGCAGCTTAGGGGCTAGCCAATACTACAATGAGCAGTTCTTC; cdr3_aa: CASSLGASQYYNEQFF
j_call: TRBJ2-7; d_call: NA; clone_size: NA; v_call: TRBV13; cdr3_nt: TGTGCCAGCTCGAAGTTAGGCAGGGGCTACGAGCAGTACTTC; cdr3_aa: CASSKLGRGYEQYF
j_call: TRBJ1-2; d_call: NA; clone_size: NA; v_call: TRBV27; cdr3_nt: TGTGCCAGCAGCCAACAGAATTCGTATGGCTACACCTTC; cdr3_aa: CASSQQNSYGYTF
j_call: TRBJ2-5; d_call: TRBD2; clone_size: few; v_call: TRBV3-1/TRBV3-2; cdr3_nt: TGTGCCAGCAGCCTACTAGCGGGAGAGACCCAGTACTTC; cdr3_aa: CASSLLAGETQYF
j_call: TRBJ1-2; d_call: NA; clone_size: once; v_call: TRBV5-8; cdr3_nt: TGTGCCAGCAGCTTGCCCGGACAGCCAAACTATGGCTACACCTTC; cdr3_aa: CASSLPGQPNYGYTF
j_call: TRBJ1-1; d_call: NA; clone_size: NA; v_call: TRBV7-8; cdr3_nt: TGTGCCAGCAGCTTAGCAGGGGGTGAAGCTTTCTTT; cdr3_aa: CASSLAGGEAFF
j_call: TRBJ2-3; d_call: NA; clone_size: once; v_call: TRBV7-9; cdr3_nt: TGTGCCAGCAGCGCAGGCTGGGGCGGGGGCACAGATACGCAGTATTTT; cdr3_aa: CASSAGWGGGTDTQYF
j_call: TRBJ2-1; d_call: TRBD1; clone_size: NA; v_call: TRBV28; cdr3_nt: TGTGCCAGCAAAACGGGGGGACAGGGGAGGAATGAGCAGTTCTTC; cdr3_aa: CASKTGGQGRNEQFF
j_call: TRBJ1-6; d_call: NA; clone_size: NA; v_call: TRBV4-3; cdr3_nt: TGCGCCAGCAGGCCCGCTTGGAGCTCCTATAATTCACCCCTCCACTTT; cdr3_aa: CASRPAWSSYNSPLHF
j_call: TRBJ1-2; d_call: TRBD1; clone_size: NA; v_call: TRBV3-1/TRBV3-2; cdr3_nt: TGTGCCAGCAGCCAAGAGGACAGGGGAAGTGGCTACACCTTC; cdr3_aa: CASSQEDRGSGYTF
j_call: TRBJ1-6; d_call: NA; clone_size: NA; v_call: TRBV12-3/TRBV12-4; cdr3_nt: TGTGCCAGCAGTTTCCAGGGGTCACCCCTCCACTTT; cdr3_aa: CASSFQGSPLHF
j_call: TRBJ2-1; d_call: TRBD2; clone_size: NA; v_call: TRBV24-1; cdr3_nt: TGTGCCACCAGCGTAGCGGGGGGGTACAATGAGCAGTTCTTC; cdr3_aa: CATSVAGGYNEQFF
j_call: TRBJ2-7; d_call: NA; clone_size: NA; v_call: TRBV6-5; cdr3_nt: TGTGCCAGCAGTTACGGGACCCCTCGGGGGTACGAGCAGTACTTC; cdr3_aa: CASSYGTPRGYEQYF
j_call: TRBJ2-7; d_call: NA; clone_size: NA; v_call: TRBV7-9; cdr3_nt: TGTGCCAGCAGCTCCTCCAACCAGGGCCCCATCGAGCAGTACTTC; cdr3_aa: CASSSSNQGPIEQYF
j_call: TRBJ2-1; d_call: TRBD2; clone_size: many; v_call: TRBV7-3; cdr3_nt: TGTGCCAGCAGCCCGGGTGCGGGGGGCCCCTACAATGAGCAGTTCTTC; cdr3_aa: CASSPGAGGPYNEQFF
j_call: TRBJ2-5; d_call: TRBD1; clone_size: NA; v_call: TRBV7-9; cdr3_nt: TGTGCCAGCAGCTTAGGGTCCGGGACAGGGGGTGGCGAGACCCAGTACTTC; cdr3_aa: CASSLGSGTGGGETQYF